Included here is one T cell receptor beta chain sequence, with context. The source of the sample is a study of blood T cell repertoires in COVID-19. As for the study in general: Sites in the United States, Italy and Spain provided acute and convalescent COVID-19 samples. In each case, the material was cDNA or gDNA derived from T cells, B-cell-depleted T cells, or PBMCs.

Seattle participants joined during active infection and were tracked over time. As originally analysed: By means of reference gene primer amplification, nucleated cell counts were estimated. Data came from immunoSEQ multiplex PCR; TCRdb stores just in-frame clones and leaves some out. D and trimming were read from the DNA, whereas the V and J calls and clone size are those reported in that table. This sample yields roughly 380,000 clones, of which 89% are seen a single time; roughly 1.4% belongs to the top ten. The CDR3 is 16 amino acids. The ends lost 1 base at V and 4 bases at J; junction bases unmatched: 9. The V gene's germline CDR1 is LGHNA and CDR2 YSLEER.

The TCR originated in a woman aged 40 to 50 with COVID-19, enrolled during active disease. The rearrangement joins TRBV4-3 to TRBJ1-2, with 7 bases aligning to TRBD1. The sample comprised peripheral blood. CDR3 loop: CASSQGGTAPSYGYTF. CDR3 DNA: TGCGCCAGCAGCCAAGGGGGGACAGCCCCCAGCTATGGCTACACCTTC.